The clone carrying this TCR beta chain was counted at least ten times. The antigen is undetermined. TCRbeta library preparation incorporated unique molecular identifiers. TCRdb processed the PCR reads anew with MiXCR; each CDR3 protein has one entry. This table holds around 450,000 distinct CDR3 sequences, roughly two fifths found once. This sample is drawn from a study of T-cell reconstitution after alpha-beta-depleted transplantation in children. Whole-study findings and limits: Recipient T cells and thymic progenitors that survived were the source of the high TCRbeta diversity seen at day 60 in some patients. By about two months after transplant, alpha-beta T cells reportedly arose from several hundred graft clones that had expanded. Newly produced T cells mostly accounted for T-cell counts and diversity one year post-transplant.

The sequencing used PBMCs, collected before TCRalphabeta/CD19-depleted stem cell transplant. The sequence was collected from a girl aged 2-10 years with aplastic anemia, due to receive a stem cell transplant.

CDR3 region: CASSFSVAEQFF. The DNA of the CDR3 is TGTGCCAGCAGCTTCTCTGTGGCTGAGCAGTTCTTC. The J gene is TRBJ2-1, the V gene TRBV5-5, with D unclear. Trimming removed 2 bases at V and 9 bases at J, with 9 bases between. This CDR3 spans 12 amino acids. Germline assignment: CDR1 SGHKS and CDR2 YYEKEE (reference sequence).